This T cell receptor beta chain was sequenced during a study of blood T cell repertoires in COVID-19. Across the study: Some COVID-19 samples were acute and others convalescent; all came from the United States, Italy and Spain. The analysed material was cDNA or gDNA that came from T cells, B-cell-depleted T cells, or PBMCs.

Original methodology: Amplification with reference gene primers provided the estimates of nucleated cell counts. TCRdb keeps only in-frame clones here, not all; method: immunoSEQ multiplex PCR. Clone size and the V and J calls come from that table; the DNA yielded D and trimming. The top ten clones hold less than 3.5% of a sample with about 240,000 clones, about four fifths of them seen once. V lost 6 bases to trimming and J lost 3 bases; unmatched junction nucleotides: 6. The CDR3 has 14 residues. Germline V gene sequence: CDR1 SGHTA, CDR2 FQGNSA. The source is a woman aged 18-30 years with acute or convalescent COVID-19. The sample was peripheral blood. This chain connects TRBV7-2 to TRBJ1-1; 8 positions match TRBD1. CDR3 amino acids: CASRNGQGDTEAFF. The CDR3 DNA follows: TGTGCCAGCAGAAACGGACAGGGTGACACTGAAGCTTTCTTT.